The clone carrying this TCR beta chain has just a few counts. Its antigen is unidentified. This entry belongs to a study of T cell repertoires in cytomegalovirus infection. Between the trimmed V and J ends, which lost 4 bases and 0 bases, there was a span of 8 bases. Germline lookup yields CDR1 MNHEY and CDR2 SVGAGI. The CDR3 is made up of 14 amino acids. Via MiXCR, TCRdb re-called the reads, giving one row per CDR3 protein. The table lists about 890,000 distinct CDR3 sequences, roughly a third of them singletons. This chain joins TRBV6-5 and TRBJ2-3; D remains unclear. The sequence came from a human donor in good health (CMV status not recorded). Some clones in this sample may be carry-over from other donors' samples. Sequenced material: cultured CD8+ T cells from PBMCs, taken from culture after CMV antigen stimulation. The CDR3 loop is CASSFDGSTDTQYF. Here the CDR3 DNA reads TGTGCCAGCAGTTTTGACGGAAGCACAGATACGCAGTATTTT.